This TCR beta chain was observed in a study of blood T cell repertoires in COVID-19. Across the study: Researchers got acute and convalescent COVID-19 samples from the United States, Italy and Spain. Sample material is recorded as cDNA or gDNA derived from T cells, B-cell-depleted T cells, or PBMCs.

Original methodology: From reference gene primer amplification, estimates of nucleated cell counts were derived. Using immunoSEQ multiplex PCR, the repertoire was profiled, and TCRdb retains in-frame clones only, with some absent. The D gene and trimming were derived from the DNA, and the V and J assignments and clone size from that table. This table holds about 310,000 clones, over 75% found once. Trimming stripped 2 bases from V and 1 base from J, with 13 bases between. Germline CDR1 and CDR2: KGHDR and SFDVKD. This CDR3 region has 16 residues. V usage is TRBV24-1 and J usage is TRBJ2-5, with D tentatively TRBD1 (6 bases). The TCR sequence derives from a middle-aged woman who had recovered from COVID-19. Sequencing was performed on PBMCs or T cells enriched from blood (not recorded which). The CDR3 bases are TGTGCCACCAGTGATTATGCAGGGGAGTCCCAAGAGACCCAGTACTTC. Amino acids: CATSDYAGESQETQYF.